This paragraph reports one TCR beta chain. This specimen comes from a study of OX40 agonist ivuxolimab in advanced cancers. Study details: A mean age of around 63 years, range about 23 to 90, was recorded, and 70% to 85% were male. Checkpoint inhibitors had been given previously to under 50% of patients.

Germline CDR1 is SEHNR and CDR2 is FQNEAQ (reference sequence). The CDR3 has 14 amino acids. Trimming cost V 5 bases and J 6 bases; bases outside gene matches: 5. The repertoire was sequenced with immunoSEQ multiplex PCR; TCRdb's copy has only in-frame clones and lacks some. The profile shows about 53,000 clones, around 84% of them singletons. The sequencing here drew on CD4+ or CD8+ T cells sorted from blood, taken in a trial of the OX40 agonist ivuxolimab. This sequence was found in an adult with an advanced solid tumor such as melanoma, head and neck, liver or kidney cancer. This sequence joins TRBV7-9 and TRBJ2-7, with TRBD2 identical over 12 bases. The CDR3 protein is CASSRLAGVSEQYF. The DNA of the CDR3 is TGTGCCAGCAGCCGACTAGCGGGAGTCTCCGAGCAGTACTTC.